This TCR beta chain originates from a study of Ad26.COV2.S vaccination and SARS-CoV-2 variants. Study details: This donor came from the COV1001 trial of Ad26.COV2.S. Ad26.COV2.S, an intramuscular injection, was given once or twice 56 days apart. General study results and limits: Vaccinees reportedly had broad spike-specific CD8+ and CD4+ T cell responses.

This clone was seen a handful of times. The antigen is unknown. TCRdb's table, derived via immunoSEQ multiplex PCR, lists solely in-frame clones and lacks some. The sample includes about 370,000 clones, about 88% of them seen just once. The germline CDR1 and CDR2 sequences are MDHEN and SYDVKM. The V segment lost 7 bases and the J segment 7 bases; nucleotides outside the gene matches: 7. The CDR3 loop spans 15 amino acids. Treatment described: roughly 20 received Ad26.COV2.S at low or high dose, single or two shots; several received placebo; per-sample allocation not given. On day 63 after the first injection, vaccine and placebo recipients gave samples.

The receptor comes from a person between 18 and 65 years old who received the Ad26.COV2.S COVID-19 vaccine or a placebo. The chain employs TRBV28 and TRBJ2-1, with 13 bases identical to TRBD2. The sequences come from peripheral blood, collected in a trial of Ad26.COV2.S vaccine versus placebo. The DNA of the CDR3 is TGTGCCAGCAATGCCGGGACTAGCGGGAATAATGAGCAGTTCTTC. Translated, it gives CASNAGTSGNNEQFF.